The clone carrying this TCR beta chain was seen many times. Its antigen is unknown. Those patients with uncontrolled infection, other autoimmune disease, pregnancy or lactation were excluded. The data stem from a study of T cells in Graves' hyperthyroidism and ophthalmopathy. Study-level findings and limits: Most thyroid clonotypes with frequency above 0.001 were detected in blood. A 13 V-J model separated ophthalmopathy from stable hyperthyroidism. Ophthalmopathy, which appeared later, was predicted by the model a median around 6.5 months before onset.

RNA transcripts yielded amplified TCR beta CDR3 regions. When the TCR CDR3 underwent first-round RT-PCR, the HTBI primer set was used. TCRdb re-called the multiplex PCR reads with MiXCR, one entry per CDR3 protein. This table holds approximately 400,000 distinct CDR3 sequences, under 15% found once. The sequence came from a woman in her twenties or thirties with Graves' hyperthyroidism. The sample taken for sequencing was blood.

In nucleotides, the CDR3 is TGTGCCAGCAGTTTGCTAGGTGATAGCGACTACAATGAGCAGTTCTTC. Amino acids: CASSLLGDSDYNEQFF. The rearrangement joins TRBV27 to TRBJ2-1, with TRBD2 as a possible D gene (5 bases). The CDR3 is 16 residues long. Trimming cost V 3 bases and J 3 bases, with 15 bases left between them. Germline CDR1 MNHEY, CDR2 SMNVEV (reference sequence).